The sequence of this T cell receptor (beta chain) was determined in a study of early T cells in non-severe SARS-CoV-2 infection. At the level of the study: Sequenced material consisted of bulk RNA (from unsorted whole blood), and chains were unpaired.

Findings and limits, study-wide: In VDJdb matching, anti-spike CD8 responses were favored while private and CD4 specificities went missing.

Trimming cost V 6 bases and J 1 base; bases outside gene matches: 4. The CDR3 has 14 amino acids. Germline V gene sequence: CDR1 SNHLY, CDR2 FYNNEI. As part of library construction, unique molecular identifiers were attached to individual cDNA molecules. TCRdb ran MiXCR on the 5' RACE reads and lists one entry per CDR3 protein. Counted here are approximately 84,000 distinct CDR3 sequences, roughly 13% occurring once; the ten biggest clones make up 6%. As concerns this clonotype: Its specificity is not known.

The sequenced material came from whole blood. This chain links TRBV2 with TRBJ1-1; TRBD1 aligns across 8 bases. The source of this sequence is an adult who was a healthcare worker with PCR-confirmed SARS-CoV-2 infection or an uninfected control (not recorded which). CDR3 in DNA: TGTGCCAGCAGAGGACAGGGAAGGAACACTGAAGCTTTCTTT. This gives the protein CASRGQGRNTEAFF. The variable domain in full, with the rest retrieved from reference TRBV2 and TRBJ1-1, is EPEVTQTPSHQVTQMGQEVILRCVPISNHLYFYWYRQILGQKVEFLVSFYNNEISEKSEIFDDQFSVERPDGSNFTLKIRSTKLEDSAMYFCASRGQGRNTEAFFGQGTRLTVV.